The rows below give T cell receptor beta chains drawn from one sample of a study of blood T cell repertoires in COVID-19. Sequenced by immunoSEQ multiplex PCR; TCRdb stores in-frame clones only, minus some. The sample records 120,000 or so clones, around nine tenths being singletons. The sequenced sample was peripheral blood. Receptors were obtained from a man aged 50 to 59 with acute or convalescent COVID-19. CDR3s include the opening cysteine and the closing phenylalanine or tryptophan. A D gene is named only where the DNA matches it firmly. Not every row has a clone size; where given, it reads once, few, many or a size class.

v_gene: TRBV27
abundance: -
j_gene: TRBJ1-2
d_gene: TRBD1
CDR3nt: TGTGCCAGCAGTTTGGGACAGAACTATGGCTACACCTTC
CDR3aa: CASSLGQNYGYTF

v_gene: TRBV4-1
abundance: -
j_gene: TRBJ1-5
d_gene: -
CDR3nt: TGCGCCAGCAGCCAAGAGTCCGGGTTTCAGCCCCAGCATTTT
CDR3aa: CASSQESGFQPQHF

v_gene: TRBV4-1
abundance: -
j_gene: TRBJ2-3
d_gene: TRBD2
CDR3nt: TGCGCCAGCAGCCGAGCGGGAGGGTCAGATACGCAGTATTTT
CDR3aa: CASSRAGGSDTQYF

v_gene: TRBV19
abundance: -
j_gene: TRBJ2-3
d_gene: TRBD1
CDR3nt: TGTGCCAGTAGTATTTTCGCAGGGGGTTCAACAGATACGCAGTATTTT
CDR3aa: CASSIFAGGSTDTQYF

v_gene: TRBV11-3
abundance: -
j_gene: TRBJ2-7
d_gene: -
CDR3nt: TGTGCCAGCAGCTTAGACCCTCTTGGGGCCGAGCAGTACTTC
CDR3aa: CASSLDPLGAEQYF

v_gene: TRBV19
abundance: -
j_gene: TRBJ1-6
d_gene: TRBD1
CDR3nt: TGTGCCAGTAGTTCCTCGACAGGGGCCAAGGTAGATTCACCCCTCCACTTT
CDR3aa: CASSSSTGAKVDSPLHF

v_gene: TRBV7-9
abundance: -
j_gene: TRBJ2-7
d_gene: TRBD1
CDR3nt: TGTGCCAGCAGCCTACTACAGGGGACCTACGAGCAGTACTTC
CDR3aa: CASSLLQGTYEQYF

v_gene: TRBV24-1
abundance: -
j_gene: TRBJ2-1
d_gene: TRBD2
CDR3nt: TGTGCCACCAGTGACCCCTCGACTAGCGGGAGCGCATACAATGAGCAGTTCTTC
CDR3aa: CATSDPSTSGSAYNEQFF

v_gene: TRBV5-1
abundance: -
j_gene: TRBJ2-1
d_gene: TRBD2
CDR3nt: TGCGCCAGCAGCTTGGGCCTAGCGGGAAACAATGAGCAGTTCTTC
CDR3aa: CASSLGLAGNNEQFF

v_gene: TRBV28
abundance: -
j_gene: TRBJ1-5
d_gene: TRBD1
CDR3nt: TGTGCCAGCACCCTGGGACAGGGGTATCGTCAGCCCCAGCATTTT
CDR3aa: CASTLGQGYRQPQHF

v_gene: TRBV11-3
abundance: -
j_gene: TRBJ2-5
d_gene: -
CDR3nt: TGTGCCAGCAGCCGTGGGCGACAAGGGGGTGAGACCCAGTACTTC
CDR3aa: CASSRGRQGGETQYF

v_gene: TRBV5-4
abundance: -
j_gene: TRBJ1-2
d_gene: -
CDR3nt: TGTGCCAGCAGCTTGGACGGGTTAAGGGGCTACACCTTC
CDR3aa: CASSLDGLRGYTF

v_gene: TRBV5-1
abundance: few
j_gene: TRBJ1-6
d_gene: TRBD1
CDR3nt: TGCGCCAGCAGTTTTGGCCTGGGACAGGGGAATTCACCCCTCCACTTT
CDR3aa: CASSFGLGQGNSPLHF

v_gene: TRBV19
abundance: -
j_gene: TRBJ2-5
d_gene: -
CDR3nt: TGTGCCAGTAGTATTCGACCCAAACGGGTTCAGTACTTC
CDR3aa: CASSIRPKRVQYF

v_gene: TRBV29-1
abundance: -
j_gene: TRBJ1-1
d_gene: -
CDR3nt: TGCAGCGTTGTTGGGGCCCTGAACACTGAAGCTTTCTTT
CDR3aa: CSVVGALNTEAFF

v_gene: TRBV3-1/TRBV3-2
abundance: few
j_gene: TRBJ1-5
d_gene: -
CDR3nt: TGTGCCAGCAGCCAGGGCCCCCCGACAGCCACCCTTACCCCCAATCAGCCCCAGCATTTT
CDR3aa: CASSQGPPTATLTPNQPQHF

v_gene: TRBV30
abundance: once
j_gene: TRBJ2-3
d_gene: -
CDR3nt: TGTGCCTGGAGTGACGGACAACGCACAGATACGCAGTATTTT
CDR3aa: CAWSDGQRTDTQYF

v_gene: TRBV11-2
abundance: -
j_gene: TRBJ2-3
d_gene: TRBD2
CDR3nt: TGTGCCAGCAGCTTCTACGGGAGGTACGCAGATACGCAGTATTTT
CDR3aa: CASSFYGRYADTQYF

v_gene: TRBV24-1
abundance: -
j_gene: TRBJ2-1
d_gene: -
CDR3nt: TGTGCCACCAGTGATCCCGGGACTCAAAACAATGAGCAGTTCTTC
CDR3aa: CATSDPGTQNNEQFF

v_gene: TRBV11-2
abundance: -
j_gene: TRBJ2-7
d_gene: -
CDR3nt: TGTGCCAGCAGCTCTTACTACGAGCAGTACTTC
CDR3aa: CASSSYYEQYF

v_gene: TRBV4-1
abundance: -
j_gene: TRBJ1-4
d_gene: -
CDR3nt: TGCGCCAGCAGCCAAGGGACAGCTAATGAAAAACTGTTTTTT
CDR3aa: CASSQGTANEKLFF

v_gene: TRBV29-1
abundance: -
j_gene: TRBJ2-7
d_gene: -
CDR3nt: TGCAGCGTTGTTCAGGGGAGCTCCTACGAGCAGTACTTC
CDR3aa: CSVVQGSSYEQYF

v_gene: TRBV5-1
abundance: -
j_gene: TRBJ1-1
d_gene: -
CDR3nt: TGCGCCAGCAGCTTCAGGGACATGAACACTGAAGCTTTCTTT
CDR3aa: CASSFRDMNTEAFF

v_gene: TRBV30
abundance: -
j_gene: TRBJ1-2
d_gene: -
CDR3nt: TGTGCCTGGAGATCTCCGGGTCAAAACTATGGCTACACCTTC
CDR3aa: CAWRSPGQNYGYTF

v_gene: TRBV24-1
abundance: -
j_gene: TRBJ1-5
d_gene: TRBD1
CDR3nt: TGTGCCACCAGTGATGCAGGGGGAGTCGGTCAGCCCCAGCATTTT
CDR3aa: CATSDAGGVGQPQHF

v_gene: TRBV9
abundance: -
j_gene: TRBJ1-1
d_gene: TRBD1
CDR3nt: TGTGCCAGCAGCGTAGGGACAGGGGGCGTAGGCACTGAAGCTTTCTTT
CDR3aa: CASSVGTGGVGTEAFF

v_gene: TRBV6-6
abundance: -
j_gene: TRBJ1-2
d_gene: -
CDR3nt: TGTGCCAGCAGCCGAGCCTTAGGGACAAGCTATGGCTACACCTTC
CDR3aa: CASSRALGTSYGYTF

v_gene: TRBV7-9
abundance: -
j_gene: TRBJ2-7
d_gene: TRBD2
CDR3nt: TGTGCCAGCAGCTCTCGACTAGCGGGGCCCCGCTCCTACGAGCAGTACTTC
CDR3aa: CASSSRLAGPRSYEQYF

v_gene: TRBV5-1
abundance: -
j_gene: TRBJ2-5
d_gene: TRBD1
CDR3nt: TGCGCCAGCAGCCCAGCCGGGACAGGGGACAAGAAGACCCAGTACTTC
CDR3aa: CASSPAGTGDKKTQYF

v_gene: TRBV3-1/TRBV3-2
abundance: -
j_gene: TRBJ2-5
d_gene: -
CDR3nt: TGTGCCAGCAGCCAAGATATAGGACTGCAAGAGACCCAGTACTTC
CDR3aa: CASSQDIGLQETQYF

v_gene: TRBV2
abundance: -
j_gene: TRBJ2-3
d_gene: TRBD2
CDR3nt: TGTGCCAGCAGAGCTATAGCGGGAGGGCCATCAGATACGCAGTATTTT
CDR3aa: CASRAIAGGPSDTQYF

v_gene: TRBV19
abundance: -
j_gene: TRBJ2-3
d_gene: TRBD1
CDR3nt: TGTGCCAGTAGAGACAGGGTGTTTTCAGATACGCAGTATTTT
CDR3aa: CASRDRVFSDTQYF

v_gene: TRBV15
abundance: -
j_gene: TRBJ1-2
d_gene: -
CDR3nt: TGTGCCACCAGCAGAGAGGGAGGGCAAGGCATCTATGGCTACACCTTC
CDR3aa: CATSREGGQGIYGYTF

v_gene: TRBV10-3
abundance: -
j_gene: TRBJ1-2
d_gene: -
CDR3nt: TGTGCCATCAGAGGACTTAATGGCTACACCTTC
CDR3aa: CAIRGLNGYTF

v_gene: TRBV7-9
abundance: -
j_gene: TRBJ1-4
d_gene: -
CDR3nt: TGTGCCAGCAGCCCTCCAGGGCGGACTAATGAAAAACTGTTTTTT
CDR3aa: CASSPPGRTNEKLFF

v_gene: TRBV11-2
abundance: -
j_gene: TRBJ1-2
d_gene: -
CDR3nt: TGTGCCAGCAGCTTTGCGGGAAACTATGGCTACACCTTC
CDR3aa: CASSFAGNYGYTF

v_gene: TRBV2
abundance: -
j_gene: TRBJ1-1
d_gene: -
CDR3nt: TGTGCCAGCAGTAGGCAGACAGCCAACACTGAAGCTTTCTTT
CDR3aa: CASSRQTANTEAFF

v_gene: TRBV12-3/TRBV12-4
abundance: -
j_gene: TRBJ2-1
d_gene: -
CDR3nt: TGTGCCAGCAGTTTATCAGGGGTTGAGCAGTTCTTC
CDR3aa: CASSLSGVEQFF

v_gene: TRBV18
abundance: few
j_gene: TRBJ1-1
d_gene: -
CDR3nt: TGTGCCAGCTCACCCGAGAAGAGGCCGAACACTGAAGCTTTCTTT
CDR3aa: CASSPEKRPNTEAFF

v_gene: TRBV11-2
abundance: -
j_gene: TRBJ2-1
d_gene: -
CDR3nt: TGTGCCAGCACCGAAGGAGGGGTCGGGAATGAGCAGTTCTTC
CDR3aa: CASTEGGVGNEQFF

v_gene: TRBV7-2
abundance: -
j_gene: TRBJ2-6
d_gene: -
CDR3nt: TGTGCCAGCAGCCCCCGCCAGTCTGGGGCCAACGTCCTGACTTTC
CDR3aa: CASSPRQSGANVLTF

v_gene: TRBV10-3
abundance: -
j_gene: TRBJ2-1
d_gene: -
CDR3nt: TGTGCCATCAGTGAGACGCTACTAGGGGGATACAATGAGCAGTTCTTC
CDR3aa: CAISETLLGGYNEQFF

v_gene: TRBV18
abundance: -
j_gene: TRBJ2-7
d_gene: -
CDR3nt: TGTGCCAGCTCACTTTCGGCGGGTAAAGGCTACGAGCAGTACTTC
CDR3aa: CASSLSAGKGYEQYF

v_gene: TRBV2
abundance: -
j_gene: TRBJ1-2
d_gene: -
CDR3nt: TGTGCCAGCGCGAAAGGAGAGAATGAGGACAGCTATGGCTACACCTTC
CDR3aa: CASAKGENEDSYGYTF

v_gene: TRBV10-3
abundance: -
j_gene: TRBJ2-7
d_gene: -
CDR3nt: TGTGCCATCAGTGCCGGTAGCTACGAGCAGTACTTC
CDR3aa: CAISAGSYEQYF

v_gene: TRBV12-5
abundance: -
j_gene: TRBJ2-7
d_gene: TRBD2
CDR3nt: TGTGCTAGTGGTGCCGGGACTAGCGGGAAACGATACGAGCAGTACTTC
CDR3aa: CASGAGTSGKRYEQYF

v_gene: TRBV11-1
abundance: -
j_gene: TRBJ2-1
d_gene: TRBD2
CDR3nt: TGTGCCAGCAGCTATAGACTAGCGGGACTCCTGAATGAGCAGTTCTTC
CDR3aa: CASSYRLAGLLNEQFF

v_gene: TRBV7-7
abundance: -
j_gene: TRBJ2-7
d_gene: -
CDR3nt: TGTGCCAGCAGCCCCTTGGGAGATTACGAGCAGTACTTC
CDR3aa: CASSPLGDYEQYF

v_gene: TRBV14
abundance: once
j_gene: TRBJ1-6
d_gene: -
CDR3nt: TGTGCCAGCAGCCAAGGAGTTCCAGGAACCTATAATTCACCCCTCCACTTT
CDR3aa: CASSQGVPGTYNSPLHF

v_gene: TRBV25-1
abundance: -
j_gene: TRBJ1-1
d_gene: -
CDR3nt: TGTGCCAGCAGTGGGGGAGCAGCTTTCTTT
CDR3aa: CASSGGAAFF

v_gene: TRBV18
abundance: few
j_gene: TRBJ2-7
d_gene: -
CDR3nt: TGTGCCAGCTCACTTATACAGGGCTACGAGCAGTACTTC
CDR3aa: CASSLIQGYEQYF

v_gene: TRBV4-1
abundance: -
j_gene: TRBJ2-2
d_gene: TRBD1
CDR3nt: TGCGCCAGCAGCCACCCCAGGGACAGGGGGACCGGGGAGCTGTTTTTT
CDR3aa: CASSHPRDRGTGELFF